This entry lists 15 T cell receptor beta chains sequenced from one sample in a study of early T cells in non-severe SARS-CoV-2 infection. Via MiXCR, TCRdb re-called the 5' RACE reads, giving one row per CDR3 protein. The table records 100,000 or so distinct CDR3 sequences, about 12% of them present only once. The sample comprised whole blood. All receptors derive from an adult who was a healthcare worker with PCR-confirmed SARS-CoV-2 infection or an uninfected control (not recorded which).

This clonotype occurred a few times. J is TRBJ2-3 and V is TRBV19; 9 bases agree with TRBD1. V lost 4 bases and J lost 2; bases outside the gene matches: 1. Germline loops: CDR1 LNHDA, CDR2 SQIVND (reference sequence). This CDR3 contains 14 residues. Here the CDR3 reads CASSNRGHTDTQYF. For the CDR3, the DNA is TGTGCCAGTAGTAACAGGGGGCACACAGATACGCAGTATTTT.

This clonotype was picked up many times. This chain joins TRBV20-1 and TRBJ2-7; no reliable D call. Germline CDR1 reads DFQATT; CDR2 reads SNEGSKA (reference sequence). V lost 5 bases and J lost 2, with 7 bases in between. The CDR3 spans 11 residues. The CDR3 is CSAAEAYEQYF. The DNA for the CDR3 is TGCAGTGCTGCAGAAGCCTACGAGCAGTACTTC.

This clonotype was seen at least ten times. V gene TRBV29-1 combines with J gene TRBJ1-1; 7 positions agree with TRBD1. The CDR3 totals 16 residues. V lost 1 base to trimming and J lost 3 bases; unmatched junction nucleotides: 11. The germline V gene encodes CDR1 SQVTM and CDR2 ANQGSEA. The CDR3 nucleotides read TGCAGCGTTGAAGGGATTCCGGGACAGCCTTACACTGAAGCTTTCTTT. It codes for CSVEGIPGQPYTEAFF.

Concerning this clonotype: This clone may be a read error of a much larger clone one base away. This sequence joins TRBV20-1 and TRBJ1-2; no clear D gene. This CDR3 comprises 11 residues. Germline CDR1 DFQATT, CDR2 SNEGSKA (reference sequence). Written as DNA, the CDR3 is TGCTGTGCTATAGCTAACTATGGCTACACCTTC. This codes for CCAIANYGYTF.

In this sample, this clonotype turned up a few times. The chain has TRBV7-9 and TRBJ2-1, with D maybe TRBD2 (5 bases). The germline V and J ends were trimmed by 5 bases and 7 bases, with 18 bases remaining between them. This CDR3 is 15 amino acids long. CDR1 is SEHNR and CDR2 is FQNEAQ in the germline V gene (reference sequence). The CDR3 spells CASSPRPSRANEQFF. In nucleotides, the CDR3 is TGTGCCAGCAGCCCCCGACCCTCGCGGGCGAATGAGCAGTTCTTC.

This clonotype appeared a few times. This chain joins TRBV28 and TRBJ2-1; D unresolved. The ends were cut back, 8 bases at V and 9 bases at J, with 11 bases in the middle. The CDR3 is 11 amino acids. Germline assignment: CDR1 MDHEN and CDR2 SYDVKM. CDR3 DNA sequence: TGTGCCAGCTATTTATGGGGTGAGCAGTTCTTC. Residues: CASYLWGEQFF.

This clonotype was picked up a small number of times. This chain links TRBV6-5 with TRBJ1-1; D is possibly TRBD1 (5 bases). The V gene lost 8 bases and the J gene lost 2 bases, with 18 bases spanning the gap. The germline CDR1 and CDR2 sequences are MNHEY and SVGAGI. The length of the CDR3 is 15 residues. CDR3 sequence (DNA): TGTGCCAGCCGCGGGCAGGGAGGTTCTAACACTGAAGCTTTCTTT. It codes for CASRGQGGSNTEAFF.

At least ten counts were recorded for this clonotype. The chain is built from TRBV15 and TRBJ2-6; D unresolved. From germline, CDR1 is LNHNV and CDR2 YYDKDF (reference sequence). This CDR3 is built from 16 residues. Trimming took 0 bases from V and 1 from J, leaving 7 bases between them. In DNA form, the CDR3 reads TGTGCCACCAGCAGAGATAGGAGTTCTGGGGCCAACGTCCTGACTTTC. It translates to CATSRDRSSGANVLTF.

This clonotype has at least ten counts. The J gene is TRBJ2-2, the V gene TRBV11-2, with TRBD1 identical over 8 bases. Germline V gene data show CDR1 as SGHAT and CDR2 as FQNNGV. The length of the CDR3 is 15 residues. Trimming cost V 5 bases and J 1 base; bases outside gene matches: 3. The CDR3: CASSPGTGNTGELFF. The CDR3 nucleotides read TGTGCCAGCAGCCCCGGGACAGGGAACACCGGGGAGCTGTTTTTT.

The gene calls are TRBV28 and TRBJ2-7; D is undetermined. Germline values: CDR1 MDHEN, CDR2 SYDVKM. V was shortened by 6 bases and J by 4 bases, with 13 bases between the two germline ends. This CDR3 is 13 amino acids long. The CDR3 DNA reads TGTGCCAGCAGCCAGATCCAGTCGTACGAGCAGTACTTC. The encoded protein is CASSQIQSYEQYF.

This clonotype was seen repeatedly, ten times or more. This rearrangement joins TRBV5-1 to TRBJ2-7, with 11 bases identical to TRBD2. The CDR3 is 14 residues long. Germline lookup yields CDR1 SGHRS and CDR2 YFSETQ. J was trimmed by 5 bases and V by 5 bases; bases with no gene match: 6. Here the CDR3 reads CASSETSGNNEQYF. Written as DNA, the CDR3 is TGCGCCAGCAGTGAGACTAGCGGGAACAACGAGCAGTACTTC.

The chain carries TRBV3-1 and TRBJ1-1; tentatively, D is TRBD1 (6 bases). Germline CDR1 reads LGHDT; CDR2 reads YNNKEL (reference sequence). Trimming cost V 4 bases and J 5 bases, with 14 bases left between them. This CDR3 has 14 amino acids. The CDR3 region is CASSLQQGLTEAFF. The CDR3 DNA sequence: TGTGCCAGCAGCCTTCAACAGGGTCTAACTGAAGCTTTCTTT.

This rearrangement joins TRBV20-1 to TRBJ1-2; D ambiguous. CDR1 and CDR2 from the germline V gene are DFQATT and SNEGSKA (reference sequence). V was trimmed by 2 bases and J by 6 bases, leaving 13 bases between them. This CDR3 comprises 13 residues. CDR3 residues: CSARQEVTHGYTF. The CDR3, as DNA: TGCAGTGCTAGACAGGAGGTCACCCATGGCTACACCTTC.

This sequence joins TRBV28 and TRBJ2-7; TRBD2 agrees at 7 bases. V was pared by 7 bases and J by 6 bases, with 9 bases of the junction left unmatched. CDR1 and CDR2 (germline): MDHEN, SYDVKM. CDR3 length: 13 residues. The CDR3 loop is CASNSGSPPEQYF. CDR3 nucleotides: TGTGCCAGCAATAGCGGGTCACCACCCGAGCAGTACTTC.

This clonotype has a count of ten or more. The rearrangement links TRBV12-3 or TRBV12-4 to TRBJ1-3; D remains unclear. V was pared by 4 bases and J by 10 bases, with 11 bases between. This CDR3 region has 12 residues. CDR3 DNA: TGTGCCAGCAGTTCCCTGGGGTGGACCATATATTTT. Its protein product is CASSSLGWTIYF.